This passage covers 12 T cell receptor beta chains from one sample sequenced in a study of beta chain features in type 1 diabetes. Investigators reverse transcribed all isolated RNA, so they sequenced expressed TCRB transcripts. The method was immunoSEQ multiplex PCR; TCRdb's version includes in-frame clones alone and lacks a portion of them. The table has about 140,000 clones, 8.5% to 12% seen once. Sequenced: naive CD4+ T cells from blood. Receptors were obtained from a man aged 18-30 years in good health.

The table lists this clone with a few counts. The J gene is TRBJ2-5, the V gene TRBV9; perhaps TRBD1 as D (6 bases). The V gene's germline CDR1 is SGDLS and CDR2 YYNGEE. The CDR3 length is 14 residues. Trimming removed 3 bases at V and 7 bases at J, with 16 bases between. The CDR3 is CASSAKDRPGTQYF. CDR3 DNA sequence: TGTGCCAGCAGCGCTAAGGACAGACCCGGGACCCAGTACTTC.

The chain links TRBV7-2 to TRBJ1-2; D perhaps matches TRBD1 (6 bases). This CDR3 region has 12 residues. CDR1 is SGHTA, CDR2 FQGNSA, per germline. Trimming removed 5 bases at V and 8 bases at J, with 12 bases between. CDR3 residues: CASSPDSRGYTF. CDR3 in DNA: TGTGCCAGCAGCCCGGACAGCAGGGGCTACACCTTC.

The rearrangement uses TRBV19 and TRBJ2-1, with D tentatively TRBD2 (5 bases). Deletions cut 0 bases from V and 0 bases from J, with 15 bases between. Germline V gives CDR1 LNHDA, CDR2 SQIVND (reference sequence). The CDR3 loop spans 18 amino acids. This CDR3 is CASSIEGSPVSSYNEQFF. The CDR3 region has the DNA TGTGCCAGTAGTATAGAGGGGAGCCCGGTCAGCTCCTACAATGAGCAGTTCTTC.

This chain joins TRBV10-3 and TRBJ1-3; weak D call: TRBD1 (6 bases). CDR3 length: 15 residues. V was shortened by 5 bases and J by 0 bases, with 11 bases between the two germline ends. CDR1 and CDR2 (germline): ENHRY, SYGVKD. For the CDR3, the DNA is TGTGCCATCAGTTGGACAGAGTCCTCTGGAAACACCATATATTTT. Protein product: CAISWTESSGNTIYF.

The genes are TRBV2 and TRBJ1-6; the D gene is possibly TRBD1 (6 bases). Germline-derived CDR1 and CDR2 are SNHLY and FYNNEI. The CDR3 has 15 amino acids. The V gene lost 6 bases and the J gene lost 14 bases, with 23 bases spanning the gap. The CDR3 loop is CASRGGGGPPNSLHF. Written as DNA, the CDR3 is TGTGCCAGCAGGGGCGGCGGGGGGCCCCCGAATTCCCTCCACTTT.

This chain links TRBV5-1 with TRBJ1-5; 7 bases line up with TRBD1. The CDR3 consists of 14 residues. The J segment lost 4 bases and the V segment lost 4 bases, leaving 5 bases of the junction unmatched. Germline loops: CDR1 SGHRS, CDR2 YFSETQ. CDR3 nucleotides: TGCGCCAGCAGCGAACAGACAGGGAATCAGCCCCAGCATTTT. This sequence encodes CASSEQTGNQPQHF.

This clone was counted many times. The chain uses TRBV30 and TRBJ1-6; 7 nucleotides match TRBD1. Germline trimming cut 0 bases from V and 10 bases from J; bases unmatched to any gene: 9. The germline V gene encodes CDR1 GTSNPN and CDR2 SVGIG (reference sequence). This CDR3 is built from 15 residues. This CDR3 reads CAWSVLAEGASPLHF. CDR3 bases: TGTGCCTGGAGTGTACTGGCAGAGGGGGCCTCACCCCTCCACTTT.

This clone was picked up a small number of times. This rearrangement joins TRBV15 to TRBJ1-3; D gene unclear. CDR1 is LNHNV, CDR2 YYDKDF, per germline (reference sequence). The CDR3 covers 14 residues. V was shortened by 4 bases and J by 6 bases, with 13 bases between the two germline ends. The CDR3 sequence: CATSKATGKNTIYF. The CDR3 DNA sequence: TGTGCCACCAGCAAAGCGACGGGAAAAAACACCATATATTTT.

The CDR3 nucleotides are TGCGCCAGCAGCGTGGGACTAGCGGACTACAATGAGCAGTTCTTC. Translated: CASSVGLADYNEQFF. This chain uses TRBV5-1 with TRBJ2-1, with TRBD2 matching 11 bases. With V trimmed by 4 bases and J by 3 bases, 3 bases remained unmatched. The length of the CDR3 is 15 residues. CDR1 is SGHRS and CDR2 is YFSETQ in the germline V gene.

The chain joins TRBV30 to TRBJ2-1, with TRBD2 as a possible D gene (6 bases). Trimming took off 4 bases at V and 9 bases at J, with 13 bases between the two ends. CDR1 is GTSNPN, CDR2 SVGIG, per germline (reference sequence). CDR3 size: 12 residues. CDR3 region: CAWNRGKVEQFF. The CDR3 bases are TGTGCCTGGAATCGGGGGAAGGTTGAGCAGTTCTTC.

The chain couples TRBV7-8 to TRBJ2-5; 11 bases line up with TRBD2. This CDR3 contains 17 residues. With V trimmed by 1 base and J by 4 bases, 8 bases remained unmatched. Germline V gene sequence: CDR1 SGHVS, CDR2 FQNEAQ. The CDR3 reads CASSLETRTSGRETQYF. The CDR3 coding sequence is TGTGCCAGCAGCTTAGAAACGCGGACTAGCGGGCGAGAGACCCAGTACTTC.

In this sample, this clone turned up once. This sequence joins TRBV19 and TRBJ2-7; 7 positions agree with TRBD1. Germline values: CDR1 LNHDA, CDR2 SQIVND (reference sequence). The CDR3 sequence is 14 residues long. J gave up 2 bases and V 4 bases, and 5 bases lay outside the gene matches. DNA of the CDR3: TGTGCCAGTAGTACAGGGGGAATAGCCTACGAGCAGTACTTC. Protein sequence: CASSTGGIAYEQYF.